This T cell receptor (beta chain) was captured by sequencing in a study of blood T cell repertoires in COVID-19. Study overall: Nucleic acid was either cDNA or gDNA, and it came from T cells, B-cell-depleted T cells, or PBMCs.

The CDR3 is made up of 13 amino acids. Per the germline V gene, CDR1 is MRHNA and CDR2 is SNTAGT. The V segment lost 8 bases and the J segment 3 bases; nucleotides outside the gene matches: 3. In this sample, this clone turned up a few times. Measured with immunoSEQ multiplex PCR; TCRdb has only the in-frame clones, and not every one. This sample has 70,000 to 95,000 clones, with approximately 88% found just once. This receptor was taken from a man aged 45 to 65 with active COVID-19. The sample taken for sequencing was peripheral blood. This chain uses TRBV6-4 with TRBJ1-5; 8 bases match TRBD1. CDR3 sequence reads: CASPTGDNQPQHF. The DNA of the CDR3 is TGTGCCAGCCCGACAGGGGACAATCAGCCCCAGCATTTT.